This T cell receptor (beta chain) was sequenced in a study of graft-versus-host responses after intestinal transplantation. Study as a whole: Recipients received multivisceral, liver-intestinal, or isolated intestinal transplants. Anti-thymocyte globulin was used for induction in all recipients, who then took tacrolimus and steroids for around 3 years.

Study-wide points: Early post-transplant HvG declines tracked with peak circulating GvH clone levels. Investigators detected GvH clones in recipient marrow, with some emerging earlier in ileum or blood.

As concerns this clone: No antigen is known for it.

Germline values: CDR1 KGHSH, CDR2 LQKENI. V was shortened by 5 bases and J by 5 bases, with 7 bases between the two germline ends. The CDR3 extends over 12 amino acids. The table came from immunoSEQ multiplex PCR; TCRdb's copy has only in-frame clones and leaves some out. This table has 70,000 to 95,000 clones, under 90% appearing once. V gene TRBV18 combines with J gene TRBJ1-5; D not certain. This receptor was identified in a human donor who received an intestinal transplant. This sample comprised unstimulated CD4+ T cells sorted from spleen or lymph node cells, obtained before intestinal transplant. The CDR3 nucleotides read TGTGCCAGCTCAAAGGGAGATCAGCCCCAGCATTTT. Protein sequence: CASSKGDQPQHF.